A selection of T cell receptor beta chains follows, all from one sample in a study of PD-1 blockade in classical Hodgkin lymphoma. Libraries were prepared by immunoSEQ multiplex PCR; TCRdb keeps only in-frame clonotypes and omits some of them. Of roughly 19,000 clones in the sample, 88% were seen once. The specimen was CD8+ T cells from blood, collected before the fourth cycle of nivolumab. The receptors derive from a human donor with classical Hodgkin lymphoma. Each CDR3 is given with its conserved first and last residue. Fields, in order: J gene, V gene, CDR3 protein.

TRBJ2-1 TRBV18 CASSLGTSGSYNEQFF
TRBJ1-1 TRBV6-4 CASSDVAGTEAFF
TRBJ2-2 TRBV5-1 CASSWRQGATGELFF
TRBJ1-2 TRBV2 CASSDPNDRIDDGYTF
TRBJ1-5 TRBV6-1 CASSEAPAQTYSNQPQHF
TRBJ2-7 TRBV29-1 CSVGSGGSYEQYF
TRBJ2-1 TRBV27 CASSLWTSGHNEQFF
TRBJ1-2 TRBV27 CASRMGVLYGYTF
TRBJ1-1 TRBV9 CASSVGWGLETEAFF
TRBJ2-3 TRBV6-4 CASSGEGTDTQYF
TRBJ1-1 TRBV5-1 CASNGNTEAFF
TRBJ2-7 TRBV28 CASSWDSLYEQYF
TRBJ2-7 TRBV2 CASRGEEDEQYF
TRBJ1-4 TRBV28 CASSWGSATNEKLFF
TRBJ2-3 TRBV27 CASSPISGRSFDTQYF
NA TRBV5-8 CASSLLVGLAGGPEYEQYF
TRBJ1-2 TRBV9 CASSVGAGSNGYTF
TRBJ1-1 TRBV27 CASSLTAVNTEAFF
TRBJ1-2 TRBV9 CASSAYSGQGIYGYTF
TRBJ1-2 TRBV15 CATSRYSTGNYGYTF
TRBJ2-3 TRBV7-6 CASSLEGGGTDTQYF
TRBJ2-7 TRBV27 CASSSREQYF
TRBJ2-4 TRBV6-1 CASSEAGSGTRGF
TRBJ2-7 TRBV28 CASSLLISGGEEQYF
TRBJ2-2 TRBV5-4 CASSRAGGPPGELFF
TRBJ1-4 TRBV2 CASSRGQFDEKLFF
TRBJ2-3 TRBV12-5 CASGLLRGLTDTQYF
TRBJ2-1 TRBV10-3 CAISESGSSYEQFF
TRBJ1-2 TRBV9 CASSVEVDRSYGYTF
TRBJ2-2 TRBV27 CASSLLGGELFF
TRBJ2-7 TRBV12-5 CASGWTVSHEQYF
TRBJ1-2 TRBV5-1 CASSPGLWFADGYTF
TRBJ1-2 TRBV27 CASSSVRDGYTF
TRBJ1-1 TRBV28 CASGGETEAFF
TRBJ2-5 TRBV5-1 CASSLDDRTGEGWETQYF
TRBJ1-2 TRBV19 CASSTPSTGGPYGYTF
NA TRBV6-5 CASSGGQNEQYF
TRBJ2-5 TRBV25-1 CASSPTRGSLYRMVTQYF
TRBJ1-6 TRBV5-5 CASSSPKDGGRTLHF
TRBJ2-1 TRBV28 CASFPLAGGATRYNEQFF
TRBJ2-2 TRBV18 CASSPIGGPDTGELFF
TRBJ2-7 TRBV7-9 CASSSGTGLHYEQYF
TRBJ1-2 TRBV29-1 CSVEDRNGYTF